This TCR beta chain was identified during a study of glioma-infiltrating T cells. General study points: Tissue and blood shared very few CDR3 sequences. Tissue-blood divergence was below expectation in non-neoplastic patients, above in gliomas.

Details on this clonotype: The antigen is unknown.

The CDR3 covers 15 residues. Trimming removed 3 bases from V and 9 bases from J; junction bases left unmatched: 13. Germline assignment: CDR1 MNHGY and CDR2 SVAAGI. Amplification of TCR alpha and beta CDR3 regions from RNA used iRepertoire nested multiplex PCR. TCRdb processed the multiplex PCR reads anew with MiXCR; each CDR3 protein has one entry. The repertoire holds under 150,000 distinct CDR3 sequences, 30% to 40% seen once, with about 18% in the top ten. Material: glioma tissue, nonneoplastic brain tissue, or PBMCs (not recorded which). V and J are TRBV6-9 and TRBJ2-5; 7 bases are a match to TRBD2. This clonotype was obtained from a human donor with low-grade glioma or glioblastoma, undergoing nonglioma brain surgery, or in good health (not recorded which). CDR3 in amino acids: CASSYGSGLGRAQYF. The CDR3 DNA reads TGTGCCAGCAGTTACGGATCGGGACTGGGGAGGGCCCAGTACTTC.